This TCR beta chain appears in the sequencing data of a study of shared clonotypes between healthy human individuals. Libraries were prepared by immunoSEQ multiplex PCR; TCRdb keeps only in-frame clonotypes and omits some of them. The repertoire holds 730,000 or so clones, with less than 80% as singletons. The source material was memory CD4+ T cells sorted from blood. Subset here: CD45RA-negative fraction. This TCR derives from a woman younger than 45 in good health.

The CDR3 region has the DNA TGTGCCAGCAGTGCTATTGGGACTAGCAGCTACGAGCAGTACTTC. Protein: CASSAIGTSSYEQYF. The chain uses TRBV2 and TRBJ2-7, with 9 nucleotides matching TRBD2. This CDR3 region has 15 residues. Germline loops: CDR1 SNHLY, CDR2 FYNNEI. J gave up 3 bases and V 4 bases, and 7 bases lay outside the gene matches. Full variable domain (missing parts from reference TRBV2 and TRBJ2-7): EPEVTQTPSHQVTQMGQEVILRCVPISNHLYFYWYRQILGQKVEFLVSFYNNEISEKSEIFDDQFSVERPDGSNFTLKIRSTKLEDSAMYFCASSAIGTSSYEQYFGPGTRLTVT.